What follows are 24 T cell receptor beta chains derived from one specimen sequenced in a study of regulatory T cells in long-lasting Graves disease. Time point in this sample: newly diagnosed GD, antithyroid drugs for less than 3 months. The authors made the TCR library using RNA they extracted from PBMCs. CDR3 regions were amplified by Arm-PCR using iRepertoire HTBI primers to build TCR beta libraries. TCRdb reprocessed the multiplex PCR reads via MiXCR and lists one record per CDR3 protein. Of about 460,000 distinct CDR3 sequences listed, approximately 14% are singletons. The same data also contributed to another study, on T cells in Graves' hyperthyroidism and ophthalmopathy.

Sequencing used peripheral blood mononuclear cells (PBMCs), obtained at new diagnosis, from a patient treated with antithyroid drugs. These receptors were taken from a woman in her forties or fifties with Graves disease.

Remarks on this clonotype: One base separates it from a far larger clone, so it is likely a read error. V and J are TRBV12-3 or TRBV12-4 and TRBJ2-1; 9 bases are shared with TRBD1. The CDR3 length is 15 residues. Trimming cost V 6 bases and J 10 bases; bases outside gene matches: 13. CDR3 sequence reads: CASRRQPGQGYEQFF. The CDR3 nucleotides read TGTGCCAGCAGACGACAACCGGGACAGGGCTACGAGCAGTTCTTC.

This chain links TRBV20-1 with TRBJ1-1, with 9 bases fitting TRBD1. CDR1 and CDR2 from the germline V gene are DFQATT and SNEGSKA (reference sequence). With V trimmed by 0 bases and J by 5 bases, 7 bases remained unmatched. CDR3 length: 15 amino acids. The CDR3 here is CSARDAATGGTEAFF. In nucleotides, the CDR3 is TGCAGTGCTAGAGATGCGGCGACAGGGGGGACTGAAGCTTTCTTT.

This sequence joins TRBV5-4 and TRBJ2-3; 9 bases agree with TRBD2. The DNA matches TRBJ2-5 better at its end, which makes the J call doubtful. This CDR3 contains 14 residues. Germline loops: CDR1 SGHNT, CDR2 YYREEE (reference sequence). The CDR3 here is CASSEAGGRQTQYF. The CDR3 region has the DNA TGTGCCAGCAGCGAGGCGGGAGGGCGGCAGACCCAGTACTTC.

This clonotype was seen ten or more times. The rearrangement links TRBV5-1 to TRBJ1-1; possible D gene TRBD1, 5 bases. Trimming removed 3 bases at V and 2 bases at J, with 11 bases between. The CDR3 covers 14 residues. Per the germline V gene, CDR1 is SGHRS and CDR2 is YFSETQ. The CDR3 loop reads CASSSWTSNTEAFF. As DNA, the CDR3 is TGCGCCAGCAGCTCGTGGACATCTAACACTGAAGCTTTCTTT.

There are many counts of this clonotype. V is TRBV3-1 and J is TRBJ2-3; a possible D gene is TRBD2 (5 bases). Germline CDR1 reads LGHDT; CDR2 reads YNNKEL (reference sequence). The CDR3 spans 18 residues. The V end lost 4 bases, the J end lost 0 bases, and 20 bases lay between the germline ends. CDR3 protein: CASSPHNPGLRSTDTQYF. CDR3 bases: TGTGCCAGCAGCCCTCACAACCCCGGACTCCGTAGCACAGATACGCAGTATTTT.

This clonotype was seen repeatedly, ten times or more. J is TRBJ2-3 and V is TRBV5-1; 7 bases agree with TRBD2. Trimming took 0 bases from V and 2 from J; bases not matched to a gene: 9. Germline-derived CDR1 and CDR2 are SGHRS and YFSETQ. The CDR3 totals 17 residues. Written as DNA, the CDR3 is TGCGCCAGCAGCTTGGCCTGGCGGGAGTCGGACACAGATACGCAGTATTTT. Translating gives CASSLAWRESDTDTQYF. Drawing the rest from reference TRBV5-1 and TRBJ2-3, the complete variable domain is KAGVTQTPRYLIKTRGQQVTLSCSPISGHRSVSWYQQTPGQGLQFLFEYFSETQRNKGNFPGRFSGRQFSNSRSEMNVSTLELGDSALYLCASSLAWRESDTDTQYFGPGTRLTVL.

In its sample, this clonotype was seen many times. The chain recombines TRBV20-1 with TRBJ1-1; perhaps TRBD1 as D (5 bases). This CDR3 is 16 amino acids long. V was cut by 0 bases and J by 0 bases, with 14 bases left in between. The germline V gene encodes CDR1 DFQATT and CDR2 SNEGSKA (reference sequence). The CDR3 region has the DNA TGCAGTGCTAGAGATAGAAACAGGCCTATGAACACTGAAGCTTTCTTT. This sequence encodes CSARDRNRPMNTEAFF.

This clonotype has just one count. V is TRBV7-2 and J is TRBJ1-5; 8 nucleotides agree with TRBD1. Trimming took 1 base from V and 4 from J; bases not matched to a gene: 9. The germline gives CDR1 SGHTA, CDR2 FQGNSA. The CDR3 is 17 amino acids. The CDR3, as DNA: TGTGCCAGCAGCTTAGAATGGACAGGGCTATATAATCAGCCCCAGCATTTT. Translated, it gives CASSLEWTGLYNQPQHF.

This clonotype was found a few times. The CDR3 bases are TGTGCCAGCTCACCAGCGGGGCCCGAGACCCAGTACTTC. Translation: CASSPAGPETQYF. The chain joins TRBV18 to TRBJ2-5, with D perhaps TRBD2 (6 bases). V shed 2 bases and J shed 5 bases, with 9 bases lying between them. The germline V gene encodes CDR1 KGHSH and CDR2 LQKENI. The CDR3 has 13 residues.

With regard to this clonotype: Possible read error: a much larger clone is one base away. The rearrangement joins TRBV2 to TRBJ1-6; 9 nucleotides agree with TRBD1. Germline lookup yields CDR1 SNHLY and CDR2 FYNNEI. CDR3 length equals 15 residues. The CDR3 DNA is TGTGCCAGCACCGCTAGGACAGGGGAAAATTTACCCCTCCACTTT. Translated, it gives CASTARTGENLPLHF. The entire variable domain, with the rest obtained from reference TRBV2 and TRBJ1-6, is as follows: EPEVTQTPSHQVTQMGQEVILRCVPISNHLYFYWYRQILGQKVEFLVSFYNNEISEKSEIFDDQFSVERPDGSNFTLKIRSTKLEDSAMYFCASTARTGENLPLHFGNGTRLTVT.

This clonotype was observed many times. The chain couples TRBV28 to TRBJ1-5; TRBD1 matches at 10 bases. Per germline, CDR1 MDHEN and CDR2 SYDVKM. Losses at the gene ends were 3 bases for V and 7 bases for J; bases not matched to a gene: 6. The CDR3 spans 15 residues. The CDR3 loop reads CASSFKTGGWQPQHF. The DNA for the CDR3 is TGTGCCAGCAGTTTCAAGACAGGGGGCTGGCAGCCCCAGCATTTT. Looking up the rest from reference TRBV28 and TRBJ1-5 gives the full variable domain: DVKVTQSSRYLVKRTGEKVFLECVQDMDHENMFWYRQDPGLGLRLIYFSYDVKMKEKGDIPEGYSVSREKKERFSLILESASTNQTSMYLCASSFKTGGWQPQHFGDGTRLSIL.

This clonotype has ten or more counts. J is TRBJ2-7 and V is TRBV6-1; 8 nucleotides align to TRBD2. Germline V gene lookup returns CDR1 MNHNS and CDR2 SASEGT. The V segment lost 9 bases and the J segment 5 bases; nucleotides outside the gene matches: 15. The CDR3 has 15 residues. The CDR3 spells CASRAPGRAGHEQYF. CDR3 sequence (DNA): TGTGCCAGTAGGGCCCCCGGGAGGGCCGGCCACGAGCAGTACTTC.

In its sample, this clonotype was seen many times. The rearrangement joins TRBV5-1 to TRBJ2-7; 8 bases are a match to TRBD1. Trimming removed 4 bases from V and 5 bases from J; junction bases left unmatched: 8. This CDR3 spans 14 amino acids. Germline V lookup: CDR1 SGHRS, CDR2 YFSETQ. CDR3 loop: CASSQVDRADEQYF. CDR3 nucleotides: TGCGCCAGCAGCCAGGTGGACAGGGCGGACGAGCAGTACTTC.

This clonotype was seen many times. The rearrangement links TRBV12-3 or TRBV12-4 to TRBJ1-1, with TRBD1 as a possible D gene (5 bases). V shed 7 bases and J shed 5 bases, with 20 bases lying between them. The CDR3 length is 15 residues. The CDR3 DNA reads as TGTGCCAGCATTGGAGACAGAACCGGGGGGACTGAAGCTTTCTTT. Its translation: CASIGDRTGGTEAFF.

This clonotype was recorded at least ten times. This chain connects TRBV27 to TRBJ2-7; 9 bases are a match to TRBD2. V was pared by 3 bases and J by 0 bases, with 3 bases of the junction left unmatched. This CDR3 has 15 residues. The germline V gene has CDR1 MNHEY and CDR2 SMNVEV (reference sequence). This CDR3 reads CASSFFSGSSYEQYF. As DNA, the CDR3 is TGTGCCAGCAGTTTTTTTAGCGGGAGCTCCTACGAGCAGTACTTC.

Many counts were recorded for this clonotype. This chain joins TRBV19 and TRBJ1-5; TRBD1 matches 7 bases. V was pared by 9 bases and J by 0 bases, with 11 bases of the junction left unmatched. Germline V gives CDR1 LNHDA, CDR2 SQIVND (reference sequence). The CDR3 loop spans 16 amino acids. CDR3 amino acids: CASLQVTGVSNQPQHF. DNA for the CDR3: TGTGCCAGCCTCCAAGTAACAGGGGTTAGCAATCAGCCCCAGCATTTT.

The sample holds many counts of this clonotype. The chain is built from TRBV28 and TRBJ1-5, with D unclear. Germline CDR1 MDHEN, CDR2 SYDVKM. The length of the CDR3 is 13 residues. Trimming left V 1 base short and J 5 bases short, with 6 bases between. The CDR3 is CASSLYQDQPQHF. CDR3 nucleotide sequence: TGTGCCAGCAGTTTATACCAAGATCAGCCCCAGCATTTT. The whole variable domain, remainder taken from reference TRBV28 and TRBJ1-5, is DVKVTQSSRYLVKRTGEKVFLECVQDMDHENMFWYRQDPGLGLRLIYFSYDVKMKEKGDIPEGYSVSREKKERFSLILESASTNQTSMYLCASSLYQDQPQHFGDGTRLSIL.

This clonotype was observed a few times. The rearrangement uses TRBV10-3 and TRBJ2-7, with 9 bases identical to TRBD1. The CDR3 length is 12 residues. The ends lost 10 bases at V and 2 bases at J; junction bases unmatched: 3. Germline CDR1 reads ENHRY; CDR2 reads SYGVKD. The CDR3 DNA is TGTGCCACCGGGACAGGGACCTACGAGCAGTACTTC. This codes for CATGTGTYEQYF.

This clonotype was counted many times. This rearrangement joins TRBV9 to TRBJ2-3; 9 nucleotides align to TRBD2. The CDR3 contains 16 residues. Trimming at V came to 4 bases and at J to 6 bases, leaving 12 bases not matched to a gene. Germline V gene data show CDR1 as SGDLS and CDR2 as YYNGEE. CDR3 sequence: CASSPQVAGVGDTQYF. The CDR3 DNA reads as TGTGCCAGCAGCCCACAGGTAGCGGGAGTTGGGGATACGCAGTATTTT.

The genes are TRBV4-1 and TRBJ2-2; D gene ambiguous. This CDR3 region has 17 residues. CDR1 is MGHRA, CDR2 YSYEKL, per germline. The germline V and J ends were trimmed by 1 base and 6 bases, with 18 bases remaining between them. DNA for the CDR3: TGCGCCAGCAGCCAAGGTTTGCAGCCTCCATTGGCCGGGGAGCTGTTTTTT. It specifies CASSQGLQPPLAGELFF.

The chain combines TRBV19 with TRBJ2-1; 9 positions agree with TRBD1. Looked up from germline, CDR1 is LNHDA and CDR2 is SQIVND (reference sequence). The junction had 7 bases not matched to a gene; V was cut back by 3 bases and J by 7 bases. The CDR3 spans 15 residues. The CDR3 loop is CASSILRTGANEQFF. The CDR3 region has the DNA TGTGCCAGTAGTATCCTCCGGACAGGGGCGAATGAGCAGTTCTTC.

This clonotype turned up a few times. This chain connects TRBV2 to TRBJ1-4; maybe TRBD1 (5 bases). Per germline, CDR1 SNHLY and CDR2 FYNNEI. The V end lost 4 bases, the J end lost 10 bases, and 10 bases lay between the germline ends. The CDR3 runs 12 residues. The CDR3 bases are TGTGCCAGCAGTGGGGGACTTGGAAAACTGTTTTTT. This gives the protein CASSGGLGKLFF.

Details on this clonotype: The final CDR3 position lacks the conserved phenylalanine or tryptophan, pointing to a likely read error. The chain recombines TRBV7-2 with TRBJ2-7; D gene ambiguous. The CDR3 length is 14 residues. The ends were cut back, 3 bases at V and 2 bases at J, with 11 bases in the middle. The germline V gene has CDR1 SGHTA and CDR2 FQGNSA. CDR3 in DNA: TGTGCCAGCAGCTTTAGCTGGCCCACCTACGAGCAGTACCTC. It specifies CASSFSWPTYEQYL.

The gene calls are TRBV9 and TRBJ1-1, with no clear D. In germline, CDR1 is SGDLS, CDR2 YYNGEE. This CDR3 is built from 13 residues. Deletions cut 0 bases from V and 1 base from J, with 4 bases between. CDR3 residues: CASSVVQNTEAFF. The DNA of the CDR3 is TGTGCCAGCAGCGTAGTACAGAACACTGAAGCTTTCTTT.